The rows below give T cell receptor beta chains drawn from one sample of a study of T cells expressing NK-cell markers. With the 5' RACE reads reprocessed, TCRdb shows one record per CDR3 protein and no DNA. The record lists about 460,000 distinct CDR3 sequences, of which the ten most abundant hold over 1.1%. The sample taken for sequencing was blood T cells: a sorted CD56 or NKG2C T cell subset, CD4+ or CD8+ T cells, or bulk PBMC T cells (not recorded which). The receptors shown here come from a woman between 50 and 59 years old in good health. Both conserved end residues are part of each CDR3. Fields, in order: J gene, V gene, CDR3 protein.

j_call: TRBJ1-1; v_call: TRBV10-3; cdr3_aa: CAISERGRETEAFF
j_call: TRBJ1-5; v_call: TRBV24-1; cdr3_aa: CATSDIGTGLGNQPQHF
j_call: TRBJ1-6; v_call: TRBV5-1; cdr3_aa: CASTLGANSPLHF
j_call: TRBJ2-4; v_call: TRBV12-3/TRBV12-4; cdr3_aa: CASSLVLAGNIQYF
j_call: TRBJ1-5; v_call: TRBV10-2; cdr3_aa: CASSLDRHREPQHF
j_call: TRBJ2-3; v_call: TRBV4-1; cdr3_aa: CASSLATRTTDTQYF
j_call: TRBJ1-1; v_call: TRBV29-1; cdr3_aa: CSIKKGVMNTEAFF
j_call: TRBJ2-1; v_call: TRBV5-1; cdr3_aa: CASSFVAGPVTNEQFF
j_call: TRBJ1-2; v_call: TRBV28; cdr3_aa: CASSLGSGNVGYTF
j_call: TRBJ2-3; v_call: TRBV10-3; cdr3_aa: CAITDTSTDTQYF
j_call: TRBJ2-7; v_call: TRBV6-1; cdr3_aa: CASSETKQSEQYF
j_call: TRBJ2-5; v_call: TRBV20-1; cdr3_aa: CSAPAQETQYF
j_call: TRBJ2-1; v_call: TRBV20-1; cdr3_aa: CSARATSRADEQFF
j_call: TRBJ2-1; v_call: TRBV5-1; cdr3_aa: CASSLVLAGGPGEQFF
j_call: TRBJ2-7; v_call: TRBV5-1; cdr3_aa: CASSLSLNTEEQYF
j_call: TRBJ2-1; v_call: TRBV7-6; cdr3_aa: CASSLISSSYNEQFF
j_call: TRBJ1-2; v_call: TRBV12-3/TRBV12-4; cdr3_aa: CASSLVAGEDGYTF
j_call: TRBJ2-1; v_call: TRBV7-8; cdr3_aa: CASSSAGTLYNEQFF